This is a list of T cell receptor beta chains from one sample in a study of post-analysis software for immune sequencing data. TCRdb re-called the PCR reads with MiXCR, one entry per CDR3 protein. The sample consists of approximately 660,000 distinct CDR3 sequences, around 60% of them appearing once. What was sequenced was blood. The receptors come from a girl aged 2 to 10 with multiple sclerosis. Each CDR3 is given with its conserved first and last residue.

v_call	j_call	cdr3_aa
TRBV29-1	TRBJ2-1	CSVLAGSSYNEQFF
TRBV20-1	TRBJ2-1	CSARDQAGGTYNEQFF
TRBV7-8	TRBJ1-6	CASSLVMGENSPLHF
TRBV12-3/TRBV12-4	TRBJ1-2	CASRTIPQGLSDYGYTF
TRBV20-1	TRBJ2-1	CSARDTLAALSSGNEQFF
TRBV12-3/TRBV12-4	TRBJ2-3	CASSRDSSGGADTQYF
TRBV29-1	TRBJ2-7	CSATPQASGSYEQYF
TRBV7-2	TRBJ2-3	CASSLVTARDPQYF
TRBV7-9	TRBJ2-3	CASSSTVLSTDTQYF
TRBV7-6	TRBJ2-3	CASSLGTGATDTQYF
TRBV19	TRBJ2-1	CASSIANSRNEQFF
TRBV7-2	TRBJ1-1	CASSLRMGHTEAFF
TRBV12-3/TRBV12-4	TRBJ1-4	CASSLPGEKRFF
TRBV20-1	TRBJ2-1	CSARSSGDYNEQFF
TRBV6-1	TRBJ2-3	CASSGLPGTGTDTQYF
TRBV12-3/TRBV12-4	TRBJ1-1	CASIRTGKNTEAFF
TRBV7-8	TRBJ2-7	CASSLAGAGTRYEQYF
TRBV24-1	TRBJ2-1	CATSDFTGGSYEQFF
TRBV12-3/TRBV12-4	TRBJ1-2	CASSFIEGALYYGYTF
TRBV5-1	TRBJ2-4	CASSLAGWDIQYF
TRBV10-3	TRBJ1-2	CAISEGQRYGYTF
TRBV5-1	TRBJ2-3	CASSLEPSGGTDTQYF
TRBV7-3	TRBJ2-3	CASSGRDRTDTQYF
TRBV29-1	TRBJ2-5	CSALPPGQETQYF
TRBV2	TRBJ2-6	CASSETGTGANVLTF
TRBV11-2	TRBJ1-1	CASSPDSREAFF
TRBV29-1	TRBJ2-1	CSVWTSGNYNEQFF
TRBV2	TRBJ2-1	CASSDSGGYNEQFF
TRBV29-1	TRBJ2-5	CSVGSLAGGQETQYF
TRBV7-9	TRBJ2-5	CATKEGGAETQYF
TRBV13	TRBJ2-1	CASSFGQGEYNEQFF
TRBV29-1	TRBJ2-1	CSVPLRGPSYNEQFF
TRBV20-1	TRBJ2-3	CSVTGPGVDTQYF
TRBV7-2	TRBJ2-4	CASSLAGVAVPNIQYF
TRBV29-1	TRBJ2-7	CSVFGQDEQYF
TRBV15	TRBJ2-1	CATSRDPGQYNEQFF
TRBV28	TRBJ2-2	CASSFRLAGSGELFF
TRBV20-1	TRBJ2-3	CSALTSGTDTQYF
TRBV5-1	TRBJ1-2	CASSEGGTELYTF
TRBV5-1	TRBJ1-2	CASSPRTGYGYTF
TRBV10-3	TRBJ2-7	CAIKKGLAGDYEQYF
TRBV11-2	TRBJ2-5	CASTETDSQETQYF
TRBV20-1	TRBJ2-4	CSAPRQGKNVQYF
TRBV28	TRBJ2-3	CASSGEWRNTDTQYF
TRBV5-1	TRBJ2-1	CASSLGYRGSYNEQFF
TRBV29-1	TRBJ2-5	CSVGGTQYF
TRBV27	TRBJ2-7	CASSLTGSNEQYF
TRBV5-1	TRBJ2-3	CASSPARAGARDTQYF
TRBV10-3	TRBJ2-3	CAISTGLSTDTQYF
TRBV29-1	TRBJ2-2	CSALGANTGELFF
TRBV29-1	TRBJ2-1	CSVETGGENEQFF